This T cell receptor beta chain stems from a study of CD8+CD57+ T cells in acquired aplastic anemia. Study at large: DNA recovered from sorted CD4+ and CD8+ cells had a mean of approximately 3.4 ug.

Only a few counts were recorded for this clonotype. In patients chosen for sequencing, flow cytometry had shown CD8+CD57+ cell expansion. With 6 bases clipped from V and 6 bases from J, the junction kept 2 bases outside the gene matches. The CDR3 is 12 residues long. The germline CDR1 and CDR2 sequences are ENHRY and SYGVKD. The study profiled TCR beta VDJ and CDR3 using genomic DNA as template. Via MiXCR, TCRdb re-called the reads, giving one row per CDR3 protein. The sample has 300,000 or so distinct CDR3 sequences, approximately 58% seen once. The clonotype comes from a human donor with aplastic anemia. The rearrangement uses TRBV10-3 and TRBJ2-7; TRBD1 aligns across 10 bases. The specimen sequenced was sorted CD4+, CD8+, or CD8+CD57+ T cells (not recorded which) from PBMCs. This CDR3 is CAIRTGGSEQYF. DNA of the CDR3: TGTGCCATCAGGACAGGGGGCTCCGAGCAGTACTTC.